Listed below are T cell receptor beta chains from one sample, sequenced in a study of regulatory T cells in long-lasting Graves disease. MiXCR, run by TCRdb on the multiplex PCR reads, gives a single entry per CDR3 protein. Of approximately 400,000 distinct CDR3 sequences in the sample, under 15% were seen once. The same data also went into a second study, on T cells in Graves' hyperthyroidism and ophthalmopathy.

Sequenced material: peripheral blood mononuclear cells (PBMCs), taken at new diagnosis, from a patient treated with antithyroid drugs. The receptors were sampled from a woman in her twenties or thirties with Graves disease. Each CDR3 is given with its conserved first and last residue. A D gene is named only where the DNA matches it firmly. Clone sizes are given selectively: once, few, many, or a class where the clone is expanded.

v_gene	abundance	d_gene	j_gene	CDR3nt	CDR3aa
TRBV20-1	many	TRBD2	TRBJ2-1	TGCAGTGCTAGAGATCGGGAGGCCAATGAGCAGTTCTTC	CSARDREANEQFF
TRBV20-1	few	TRBD1	TRBJ2-1	TGCAGTGCTAGTCTGACAGGGAAAGGTGAGCAGTTCTTC	CSASLTGKGEQFF
TRBV25-1	-	-	TRBJ2-7	TGTGCCGCTCGGCGTGGGCCCCACGAGCAGTACTTC	CAARRGPHEQYF
TRBV28	many	-	TRBJ2-2	TGTGCCAGCAGCTCGGGACGCTCTGGCACCGGGGAGCTGTTTTTT	CASSSGRSGTGELFF
TRBV7-8	many	-	TRBJ2-2	TGTGCCAGCAGCCCCACAGAAATCGGGGAGCTGTTTTTT	CASSPTEIGELFF
TRBV10-3	-	-	TRBJ1-5	TGTGCCATCAGTGAGTCGAGTCGGGGCGGCCTTCAGCCCCAGCATTTT	CAISESSRGGLQPQHF
TRBV11-2	many	TRBD1	TRBJ1-2	TGTGCCAGCAGCTTAGGCGGCGTCAGGGGGACTGGCTACACCTTC	CASSLGGVRGTGYTF
TRBV25-1	few	TRBD1	TRBJ2-7	TGTGCCAGCAGTGATTCCCGGACAGGGCCTTTCTACGAGCAGTACTTC	CASSDSRTGPFYEQYF
TRBV24-1	few	TRBD2	TRBJ2-1	TGTGCCACCAGTGATTGGGGGACTAGCGTGAACAATGAGCAGTTCTTC	CATSDWGTSVNNEQFF
TRBV6-1	few	TRBD1	TRBJ2-2	TGTGCCAGCAGGACGACAGGGACCGGGGAGCTGTTTTTT	CASRTTGTGELFF
TRBV12-3/TRBV12-4	few	-	TRBJ2-2	TGTGCCAGCAGTTGGCTAAGTAGCGCGGGCGGGGAGCTGTTTTTT	CASSWLSSAGGELFF
TRBV9	-	TRBD2	TRBJ2-7	TGTGCCAGCAGCGTAGGGACTAGCGGGAGGATCGACGAGCAGTACTTC	CASSVGTSGRIDEQYF
TRBV20-1	-	-	TRBJ2-3	TGCAGTGCTAGAGTTTTCAGGGATACGCAGTATTTT	CSARVFRDTQYF
TRBV6-1	-	-	TRBJ2-2	TGTGCCAGCAGCCGCCGGACCGATAAGAGCACCGGGGAGCTGTTTTTT	CASSRRTDKSTGELFF
TRBV4-1	many	-	TRBJ2-7	TGCGCCAGCAGCCATAAACAGGGAAGCTCCTACGAGCAGTACTTC	CASSHKQGSSYEQYF
TRBV6-2/TRBV6-3	few	-	TRBJ1-3	TGTGCCAGCAGTGAATTTGCGGCAGGGGTTGGTGGAAACACCATATATTTT	CASSEFAAGVGGNTIYF
TRBV6-1	many	-	TRBJ2-1	TGTGCCAGCAATAGCGGCTACAATGAGCAGTTCTTC	CASNSGYNEQFF
TRBV4-1	once	-	TRBJ2-7	TGCGCCAGCAGCCATGCATACACCGGGACTGCCTCCTACGAGCAGTACTTC	CASSHAYTGTASYEQYF
TRBV20-1	-	-	TRBJ2-3	TGCAGTGCTAGATTGTGGCGGCTAAGGGGGGTTACGCAGTATTTT	CSARLWRLRGVTQYF
TRBV3-1	-	TRBD2	TRBJ2-7	TGTGCCAGCAGCCAAATAGCGGGTCCGGGTGCCGAGCAGTACTTC	CASSQIAGPGAEQYF
TRBV25-1	-	TRBD2	TRBJ2-1	TGTGCCAGCAGTGAATATTTTTCCCGCGGGAGGGCCGGTGAGCAGTTCTTC	CASSEYFSRGRAGEQFF
TRBV10-3	-	TRBD1	TRBJ2-2	TGTGCCATCAGTGATTCCGGGACAGAGATTGCTGTCGCGGCCGGGGAGCTGTTTTTT	CAISDSGTEIAVAAGELFF
TRBV18	many	TRBD2	TRBJ2-1	TGTGCCAGCTCACCGACTAGCGGGAGCAACGTCGTTGAGCAGTTCTTC	CASSPTSGSNVVEQFF
TRBV12-3/TRBV12-4	many	-	TRBJ1-2	TGTGCCAGCACCCCCCAAGAGACTCATGGCTACACCTTC	CASTPQETHGYTF
TRBV6-2/TRBV6-3	many	TRBD2	TRBJ2-1	TGTGCCAGCAGCCCGACTAGCGGGACCAATGAGCAGTTCTTC	CASSPTSGTNEQFF
TRBV3-1	-	-	TRBJ1-4	TGTGCCAGCAGCCCCGAGCGGGTCGGGGATGAAAAACTGTTTTTT	CASSPERVGDEKLFF
TRBV7-9	many	-	TRBJ2-1	TGTGCCAGCAGCTCATCTCCGGGCTCAACCTACAATGAGCAGTTCTTC	CASSSSPGSTYNEQFF
TRBV20-1	many	TRBD2	TRBJ2-7	TGCAGTGCTAGTGGGACTAGCGGGACGGGTTCCGTCGAGCAGTACTTC	CSASGTSGTGSVEQYF
TRBV3-1	-	TRBD2	TRBJ2-1	TGTGCCAGCAGCCAAGTAATGAGCGGGAGTGGCGATGAGCAGTTCTTC	CASSQVMSGSGDEQFF
TRBV4-2	-	TRBD2	TRBJ2-7	TGTGCCAGCAGCCAGGTTCTAGCGGGAGACCGCTACGAGCAGTACTTC	CASSQVLAGDRYEQYF
TRBV28	-	-	TRBJ2-3	TGTGCCAGCAGTTTCTTGGGGGAGGCAGATACGCAGTATTTT	CASSFLGEADTQYF
TRBV25-1	few	-	TRBJ1-6	TGTGCCAGCAGTGAATGGGCCAGAAGAGCCCGTGATAATTCACCCCTCCACTTT	CASSEWARRARDNSPLHF
TRBV7-9	-	TRBD1	TRBJ1-1	TGTGCCAGCAGCCCCGGCCCAGGGGGGCCCCTGAACACTGAAGCTTTCTTT	CASSPGPGGPLNTEAFF
TRBV28	few	-	TRBJ1-5	TGTGCCAGCAGTTTAGAGGGACTCCGAAACCAGCCCCAGCATTTT	CASSLEGLRNQPQHF
TRBV9	few	TRBD1	TRBJ2-7	TGTGCCAGCAGCCCTCAGGACAGGGCCGGGAAGCAGTACTTC	CASSPQDRAGKQYF
TRBV7-2	many	TRBD2	TRBJ2-3	TGTGCCAGCAGCTTAGAATCTGGGGGGGGACCTCAATCTGGTACGCAGTATTTT	CASSLESGGGPQSGTQYF
TRBV7-3	many	TRBD2	TRBJ2-1	TGTGCCAGCAGCTTATTTGCCTCGAGCGGGAGGGGCCTTTACAATGAGCAGTTCTTC	CASSLFASSGRGLYNEQFF
TRBV5-1	-	-	TRBJ2-7	TGCGCCAGCAGCGTTCAGGGGATCTCCTACGAGCAGTACTTC	CASSVQGISYEQYF
TRBV11-3	-	-	TRBJ2-5	TGTGCCAGCAGCTTAGGGGGAGCGGAGACCCAGTACTTC	CASSLGGAETQYF
TRBV11-2	many	-	TRBJ2-5	TGTGCCAGCAGCCAGACCGGGCCGAACCAAGAGACCCAGTACTTC	CASSQTGPNQETQYF
TRBV18	few	TRBD2	TRBJ2-5	TGTGCCAGCTCACCACCGGGCGGAGTAGCGGGGGTGGAGACCCAGTACTTC	CASSPPGGVAGVETQYF
TRBV7-8	many	TRBD1	TRBJ2-3	TGTGCCAGCAGCTTAGGGGACAGGGGATATACGCAGTATTTT	CASSLGDRGYTQYF